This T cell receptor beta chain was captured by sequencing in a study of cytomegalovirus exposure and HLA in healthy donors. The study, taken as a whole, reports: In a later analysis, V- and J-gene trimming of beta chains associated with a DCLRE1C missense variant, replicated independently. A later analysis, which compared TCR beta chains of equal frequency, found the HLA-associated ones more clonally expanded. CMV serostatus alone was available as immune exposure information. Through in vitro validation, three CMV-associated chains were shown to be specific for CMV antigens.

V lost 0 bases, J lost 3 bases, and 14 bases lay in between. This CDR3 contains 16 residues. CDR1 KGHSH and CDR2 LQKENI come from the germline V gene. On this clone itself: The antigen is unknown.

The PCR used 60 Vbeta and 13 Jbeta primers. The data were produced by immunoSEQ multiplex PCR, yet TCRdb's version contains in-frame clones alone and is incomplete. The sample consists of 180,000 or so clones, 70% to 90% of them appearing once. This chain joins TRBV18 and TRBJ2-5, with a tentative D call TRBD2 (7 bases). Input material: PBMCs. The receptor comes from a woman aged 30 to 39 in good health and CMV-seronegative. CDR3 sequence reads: CASSPPVRGPEETQYF. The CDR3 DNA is TGTGCCAGCTCACCACCGGTGCGGGGGCCCGAAGAGACCCAGTACTTC.